A selection of T cell receptor beta chains follows, all from one sample in a study of cytomegalovirus exposure and HLA in healthy donors. The table came from immunoSEQ multiplex PCR; TCRdb's copy has only in-frame clones and leaves some out. The table for this sample gives just over 150,000 clones. Material for sequencing was PBMCs. Every receptor here comes from a man aged 25-45 years in good health and CMV-seronegative. CDR3s include the opening cysteine and the closing phenylalanine or tryptophan. The D gene is left open where the match is weak.

TRBJ2-5 TRBD1 TRBV5-1 CASSLDGRGIYETQYF TGCGCCAGCAGCTTGGATGGCAGGGGGATCTACGAGACCCAGTACTTC
TRBJ1-2 NA TRBV7-8 CASSTRTNYGYTF TGTGCCAGCAGCACACGGACAAACTATGGCTACACCTTC
TRBJ1-1 NA TRBV4-1 CASSQEGGWNAEAFF TGCGCCAGCAGCCAAGAGGGGGGGTGGAACGCTGAAGCTTTCTTT
TRBJ2-3 NA TRBV7-8 CASSYPEAVTQYF TGTGCCAGCAGCTACCCCGAGGCGGTGACGCAGTATTTT
TRBJ1-1 NA TRBV28 CASTRVNTEAFF TGTGCCAGCACCCGAGTAAACACTGAAGCTTTCTTT
TRBJ1-2 TRBD1 TRBV4-1 CASSPPGTEYGYTF TGCGCCAGCAGCCCCCCTGGGACAGAGTATGGCTACACCTTC
TRBJ2-7 TRBD2 TRBV9 CASSPRTSGLRNEQYF TGTGCCAGCAGCCCCAGGACTAGCGGCCTAAGGAACGAGCAGTACTTC
TRBJ2-1 NA TRBV10-1 CASGAGPFYNEQFF TGCGCCAGCGGCGCAGGTCCGTTCTACAATGAGCAGTTCTTC
TRBJ1-5 NA TRBV6-4 CASSTQGNQPQHF TGTGCCAGCAGTACACAGGGAAACCAGCCCCAGCATTTT
TRBJ2-3 TRBD2 TRBV5-1 CASSQGLAGVGVSTDTQYF TGCGCCAGCAGCCAGGGACTAGCGGGAGTAGGAGTAAGCACAGATACGCAGTATTTT
TRBJ1-1 NA TRBV6-5 CASSPTGQRNTEAFF TGTGCCAGCAGTCCCACAGGACAGCGAAACACTGAAGCTTTCTTT
TRBJ2-7 NA TRBV2 CASSAGQTGTYEQYF TGTGCCAGCAGTGCTGGACAGACCGGTACCTACGAGCAGTACTTC
TRBJ1-1 NA TRBV7-9 CASSPLYTGNTEAFF TGTGCCAGCAGCCCCCTTTACACAGGGAACACTGAAGCTTTCTTT
TRBJ1-5 TRBD1 TRBV7-9 CASSYVLGGDRGGQPQHF TGTGCCAGCAGCTATGTTCTCGGGGGTGACAGGGGTGGTCAGCCCCAGCATTTT
TRBJ2-5 TRBD1 TRBV10-1 CASSDRGQGPRTQYF TGCGCCAGCAGTGACCGTGGACAGGGCCCTAGGACCCAGTACTTC
TRBJ1-4 NA TRBV5-1 CASSLEGYNEKLFF TGCGCCAGCAGCCTCGAGGGTTATAATGAAAAACTGTTTTTT
TRBJ2-2 NA TRBV6-4 CASSEKWEHRSTGELFF TGTGCCAGCAGTGAAAAATGGGAGCACAGAAGCACCGGGGAGCTGTTTTTT
TRBJ2-5 TRBD2 TRBV9 CASSAYLAGGETQYF TGTGCCAGCAGCGCATACCTAGCGGGAGGGGAGACCCAGTACTTC
TRBJ2-1 TRBD2 TRBV11-3 CASSSHGASGKNEQFF TGTGCCAGCAGCTCCCATGGAGCTAGCGGAAAAAATGAGCAGTTCTTC
TRBJ1-2 NA TRBV28 CASSFAGDLGYTF TGTGCCAGCAGTTTTGCAGGGGACCTTGGCTACACCTTC